This entry describes one TCR beta chain. This clone was counted a few times. Its target antigen remains unknown. Nothing much larger sits one base from this clone, and base qualities are not available. The record originates from a study of blood T cell repertoires in COVID-19 (TCRdb year 2020). Study-level background: The collaborator samples originated in the United States, Italy and Spain and spanned the acute and convalescent phases of COVID-19. The material from the prospective study consisted of cDNA or gDNA derived from T cells, B-cell-depleted T cells, or PBMCs. The dataset comprised deeply sampled blood TCRbeta repertoires from subjects exposed to, actively infected with, or recovered from COVID-19. The repertoires were made available in a free public database intended to serve as a resource for research on the immune response to SARS-CoV-2. The samples were drawn from the first 160 participants of the ongoing ImmuneRACE study and from roughly 1,300 subjects provided by 6 global collaborators. Nearly every sample came with metadata listing a de-identified subject ID, COVID-19 status, age in years and sex. Where available, HLA class I and class II types were taken from metadata supplied by the sample provider and were not determined by assay-based typing. The full study reports these points: The quantity of clinical and demographic metadata differed by source and by participant and was supplied without curation.

V is clipped by 5 bases and J by 6 bases, and the sequence between their germline boundaries is 10 bases long. The CDR3 runs 13 residues from the cysteine to the phenylalanine. This entry keeps only the CDR3 DNA: 39 bases, framed from base 1. For CDR1 and CDR2, the germline V gene lists SGHAT and FQNNGV. Whole blood was collected in K2EDTA tubes by collaborating institutions according to the institutions' own protocols. Collaborator samples were shipped for TCRbeta analysis as frozen whole blood, isolated PBMCs, or DNA extracted from either sample type. TCRbeta CDR3 regions were amplified from genomic DNA by means of the immunoSEQ Assay, a bias-controlled multiplex PCR. On the authors' methods: The number of nucleated cells in each sample was estimated from the amplification of reference gene primers within the assay. To quantify the absolute abundance of each unique TCRbeta CDR3 rearrangement, sequence reads were collapsed and filtered. For each sample, productive Simpson clonality was calculated by taking the square root of Simpson's diversity index across productive rearrangements. TCRdb carries this immuneACCESS record with in-frame sequences only. Its versions omit some clonotypes, under half of them owing to an unresolved V gene in the studies checked, with the rest unexplained. From that table come the V and J calls and clone size; the DNA was used to work out D and trimming. The sample table contains around 140,000 clones; only one count was recorded for 80% to 90% of them. The top ten clones comprise roughly 1.5% of the sample.

The sequence is built from TRBV11-2 and TRBJ2-2, and perhaps TRBD1 as D gene, on 5 matching bases. Sequenced sample: peripheral blood. The receptor's source is a woman aged 50 to 65 with acute or convalescent COVID-19. The nucleotide sequence reads TGTGCCAGCAGCCCGGACACGGCCGGGGAGCTGTTTTTT. Its translation is CASSPDTAGELFF.